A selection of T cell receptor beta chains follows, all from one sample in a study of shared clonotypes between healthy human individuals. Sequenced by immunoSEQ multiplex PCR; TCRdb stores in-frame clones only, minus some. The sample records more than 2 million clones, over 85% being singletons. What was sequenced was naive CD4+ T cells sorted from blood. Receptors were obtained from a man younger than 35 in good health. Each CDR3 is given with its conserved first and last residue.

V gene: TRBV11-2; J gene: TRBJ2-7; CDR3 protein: CASSPLGSQGWEQYF
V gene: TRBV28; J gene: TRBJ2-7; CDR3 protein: CASRPGQGAREQYF
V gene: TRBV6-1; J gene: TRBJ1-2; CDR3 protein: CASSPQGARGYTF
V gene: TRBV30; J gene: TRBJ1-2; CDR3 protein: CAWSVTGGYTF
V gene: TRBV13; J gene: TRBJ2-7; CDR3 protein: CASSWELAGYEQYF
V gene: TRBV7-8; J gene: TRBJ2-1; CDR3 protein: CASSLGGGSYNEQFF
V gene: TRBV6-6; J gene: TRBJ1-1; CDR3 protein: CASSYSSLNTEAFF
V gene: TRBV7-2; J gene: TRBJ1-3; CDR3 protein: CASSLTGSGGNTIYF
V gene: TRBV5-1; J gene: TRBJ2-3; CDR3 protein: CASSLSGAPSTDTQYF
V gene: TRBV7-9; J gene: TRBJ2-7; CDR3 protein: CASSLALGRAYEQYF
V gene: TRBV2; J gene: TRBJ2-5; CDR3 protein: CASGGGLGEYF
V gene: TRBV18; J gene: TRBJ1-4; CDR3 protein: CASSPNPSLATNEKLFF
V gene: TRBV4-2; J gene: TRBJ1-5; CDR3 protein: CASSQEQLGNQPQHF
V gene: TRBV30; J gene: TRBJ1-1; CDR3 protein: CAWSSLGNTEAFF
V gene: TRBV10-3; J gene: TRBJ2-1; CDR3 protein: CAIRTGTSNNEQFF
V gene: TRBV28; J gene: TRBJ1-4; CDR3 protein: CASSLFRYPPRANNEKLFF
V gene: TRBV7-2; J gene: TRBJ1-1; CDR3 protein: CASSPRSRPNTEAFF
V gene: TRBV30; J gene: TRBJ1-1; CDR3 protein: CAWTPGGIEAFF
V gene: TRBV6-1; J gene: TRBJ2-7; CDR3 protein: CATLWTGRNYEQYF
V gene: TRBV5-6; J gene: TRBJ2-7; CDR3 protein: CASTPWDKSYEQYF
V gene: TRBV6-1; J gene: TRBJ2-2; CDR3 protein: CASRQTGVNTGELFF
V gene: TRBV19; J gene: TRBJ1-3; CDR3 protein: CASSSWGAGNTIYF
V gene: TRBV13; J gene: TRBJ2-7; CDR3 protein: CASSAPTSGNPYEQYF
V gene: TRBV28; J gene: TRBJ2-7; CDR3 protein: CASSTGQVSSYEQYF
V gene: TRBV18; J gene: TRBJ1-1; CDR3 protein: CASSPPGRDTEAFF
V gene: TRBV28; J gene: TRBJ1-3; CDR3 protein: CASSSTGTVFRSGNTIYF